These 31 T cell receptor beta chains share one sample of origin, sequenced in a study of breast tumors, draining lymph nodes, adjacent tissues. Axillary draining lymph nodes of breast cancer patients supplied the node samples. MiXCR, applied by TCRdb to the multiplex PCR reads, yields one record per CDR3 protein. This table has 180,000 or so distinct CDR3 sequences, 25% to 40% appearing once. Sequencing was carried out using axillary lymph node tissue. The receptors were sampled from a female donor with breast cancer. Some clones in this sample may be carry-over from other donors' samples.

In its sample, this clonotype was seen many times. This chain links TRBV27 with TRBJ1-6; D gene unclear. CDR1 and CDR2 from the germline V gene are MNHEY and SMNVEV (reference sequence). This CDR3 comprises 12 residues. Deletions cut 3 bases from V and 7 bases from J, with 4 bases between. CDR3 sequence: CASSFINSPLHF. CDR3 DNA sequence: TGTGCCAGCAGTTTTATAAATTCACCCCTCCACTTT.

This clonotype was observed at least ten times. The rearrangement links TRBV5-1 to TRBJ1-2; TRBD1 matches at 9 bases. The CDR3 contains 15 residues. Germline trimming cut 4 bases from V and 4 bases from J; bases unmatched to any gene: 8. The germline gives CDR1 SGHRS, CDR2 YFSETQ. The chain's CDR3 is CASSSTGGASYGYTF. The CDR3 DNA sequence: TGCGCCAGCAGCAGTACAGGGGGCGCAAGCTATGGCTACACCTTC.

This clonotype was seen at least ten times. The chain joins TRBV7-2 to TRBJ2-5, with D possibly TRBD2 on 5 matching bases. This CDR3 is built from 14 residues. Germline V gene sequence: CDR1 SGHTA, CDR2 FQGNSA. Trimming removed 2 bases from V and 0 bases from J, with 7 bases in between. Written as DNA, the CDR3 is TGTGCCAGCAGCTTAAGAGCGGACCAAGAGACCCAGTACTTC. Amino acids: CASSLRADQETQYF.

In its sample, this clonotype was seen a few times. The V gene is TRBV3-1, the J gene TRBJ2-3, with 11 bases fitting TRBD2. This CDR3 is built from 17 residues. V trimming: 6 bases; J trimming: 4 bases; junction bases outside the gene matches: 12. Germline loops: CDR1 LGHDT, CDR2 YNNKEL (reference sequence). CDR3 nucleotide sequence: TGTGCCAGCAGGGACATTCTAGCGGGGGGACGCGCAGATACGCAGTATTTT. Protein: CASRDILAGGRADTQYF.

This sequence joins TRBV4-1 and TRBJ2-2, with D unresolved. Germline V CDR1 and CDR2: MGHRA, YSYEKL. CDR3 length: 13 amino acids. Trimming cost V 4 bases and J 7 bases, with 10 bases left between them. CDR3 DNA: TGCGCCAGCAGCCGGGATGTAAGCGGGGAGCTGTTTTTT. It is translated as CASSRDVSGELFF.

At least ten counts were recorded for this clonotype. V usage is TRBV5-1 and J usage is TRBJ1-2; a weak D match, TRBD1 (5 bases). There are 14 residues in the CDR3. Trimming shortened V by 4 bases and J by 6 bases, and 16 bases separated the two germline ends. The germline gives CDR1 SGHRS, CDR2 YFSETQ. This CDR3 reads CASSQQSGTHGYTF. The DNA of the CDR3 is TGCGCCAGCAGCCAACAATCCGGGACCCATGGCTACACCTTC.

This clonotype occurred many times. The V and J genes are TRBV24-1 and TRBJ1-6, with a possible D match to TRBD1 (6 bases). The germline CDR1 and CDR2 sequences are KGHDR and SFDVKD. V lost 10 bases and J lost 13, with 19 bases in between. This CDR3 is built from 13 residues. This CDR3 is CATGRDILRPLHF. CDR3 sequence (DNA): TGTGCCACTGGACGGGACATTCTAAGGCCCCTCCACTTT.

This clonotype occurred a few times. The chain uses TRBV18 and TRBJ2-6; TRBD1 matches 9 bases. Germline-derived CDR1 and CDR2 are KGHSH and LQKENI. The length of the CDR3 is 17 residues. V was clipped by 8 bases and J by 4 bases; unmatched bases: 12. DNA of the CDR3: TGTGCCAGCCCTCGTCCCGGGACAGGGTCGGGGGCCAACGTCCTGACTTTC. Protein: CASPRPGTGSGANVLTF.

This clonotype was observed many times. The chain combines TRBV7-3 with TRBJ2-3, with a weak D call TRBD2 (5 bases). The V gene's germline CDR1 is SGHTA and CDR2 FQGTGA. CDR3 size: 15 residues. V lost 5 bases and J 3 bases, leaving 15 bases between the germline ends. The CDR3 nucleotides are TGTGCCAGCAGCCCCAACCCTGCGGGTACAGATACGCAGTATTTT. Protein sequence: CASSPNPAGTDTQYF.

With respect to this clonotype: The junction and the germline gene differ at one end; a read error may be behind it. The chain combines TRBV6-2 or TRBV6-3 with TRBJ2-5; possibly TRBD1 for D (5 bases). The CDR3 totals 18 residues. CDR1 and CDR2 from the germline V gene are MNHEY and SVGEGT. Written as DNA, the CDR3 is TGTGCCAGCACTTACAGGAAGGGCCATATTAAGGCCCAAGAGACCCAGTACTTC. It yields the protein CASTYRKGHIKAQETQYF.

This clonotype has at least ten counts. The V gene is TRBV3-1, the J gene TRBJ1-3, with D possibly matching TRBD1 (6 bases). V shed 2 bases and J shed 5 bases, with 10 bases lying between them. The germline CDR1 and CDR2 sequences are LGHDT and YNNKEL (reference sequence). The length of the CDR3 is 14 residues. CDR3: CASSQTGNRNTIYF. Here the CDR3 DNA reads TGTGCCAGCAGCCAAACAGGGAATCGAAACACCATATATTTT. Looking up the rest from reference TRBV3-1 and TRBJ1-3 gives the full variable domain: DTAVSQTPKYLVTQMGNDKSIKCEQNLGHDTMYWYKQDSKKFLKIMFSYNNKELIINETVPNRFSPKSPDKAHLNLHINSLELGDSAVYFCASSQTGNRNTIYFGEGSWLTVV.

This clonotype was seen at least ten times. The chain employs TRBV30 and TRBJ1-2; 7 nucleotides match TRBD1. Germline lookup yields CDR1 GTSNPN and CDR2 SVGIG (reference sequence). V was clipped by 3 bases and J by 1 base; unmatched bases: 8. The CDR3 runs to 15 residues. The CDR3 region is CAWRLLTGINYGYTF. The CDR3 nucleotides read TGTGCCTGGAGGCTCTTGACAGGGATTAACTATGGCTACACCTTC.

This clonotype has ten or more counts. The rearrangement joins TRBV30 to TRBJ1-5; D is unclear. Germline values: CDR1 GTSNPN, CDR2 SVGIG (reference sequence). Trimming took off 4 bases at V and 2 bases at J, with 12 bases between the two ends. This CDR3 is 14 amino acids long. The CDR3 loop is CAWNGPTGNQPQHF. The CDR3 nucleotides are TGTGCCTGGAACGGACCCACGGGCAATCAGCCCCAGCATTTT.

Regarding this clonotype: This may stem from a read error, because a much larger clone lies one nucleotide away. The chain combines TRBV6-1 with TRBJ2-5, with no clear D. This CDR3 has 15 residues. The germline CDR1 and CDR2 sequences are MNHNS and SASEGT. The CDR3 region is CASSQAAGPQETQYF. The CDR3 DNA is TGTGCCAGCAGTCAAGCAGCCGGGCCCCAAGAGACCCAGTACTTC.

This clonotype occurred many times. The genes are TRBV5-4 and TRBJ1-2; 7 nucleotides match TRBD1. This CDR3 is 12 amino acids long. The germline V gene encodes CDR1 SGHNT and CDR2 YYREEE (reference sequence). The junction had 6 bases not matched to a gene; V was cut back by 5 bases and J by 8 bases. The CDR3 loop reads CASSFPGGGYTF. The CDR3 nucleotides are TGTGCCAGCAGTTTCCCAGGGGGGGGCTACACCTTC.

This clonotype was detected many times. The chain uses TRBV4-1 and TRBJ2-2, with TRBD1 identical over 8 bases. CDR3 length: 16 amino acids. J lost 8 bases, V lost 7 bases, and 15 bases had no gene match. CDR1 and CDR2 (germline): MGHRA, YSYEKL. CDR3 sequence: CASIDRTGWNPGELFF. The CDR3 DNA reads TGCGCCAGCATCGATAGGACAGGGTGGAATCCGGGGGAGCTGTTTTTT.

There are many counts of this clonotype. The V and J genes are TRBV5-5 and TRBJ1-6, with 7 bases lining up with TRBD1. This CDR3 region has 16 residues. Germline-derived CDR1 and CDR2 are SGHKS and YYEKEE (reference sequence). V was pared by 4 bases and J by 5 bases, with 9 bases of the junction left unmatched. The CDR3: CASSQDRAGNNSPLHF. Here the CDR3 DNA reads TGTGCCAGCAGCCAAGACAGGGCTGGAAATAATTCACCCCTCCACTTT. The full variable domain, in which reference TRBV5-5 and TRBJ1-6 provide the parts outside the CDR3, is DAGVTQSPTHLIKTRGQQVTLRCSPISGHKSVSWYQQVLGQGPQFIFQYYEKEERGRGNFPDRFSARQFPNYSSELNVNALLLGDSALYLCASSQDRAGNNSPLHFGNGTRLTVT.

This clonotype appeared a few times. The V gene is TRBV27, the J gene TRBJ2-3; 8 bases map to TRBD1. The J segment lost 2 bases and the V segment lost 5 bases, leaving 9 bases of the junction unmatched. Per germline, CDR1 MNHEY and CDR2 SMNVEV (reference sequence). CDR3 length: 16 amino acids. The CDR3 DNA reads as TGTGCCAGCAGTCCCTATCGGACAGGGTCCACAGATACGCAGTATTTT. Protein sequence: CASSPYRTGSTDTQYF.

The rearrangement links TRBV9 to TRBJ2-7; D possibly corresponds to TRBD1 (5 bases). The germline V gene encodes CDR1 SGDLS and CDR2 YYNGEE. This CDR3 has 13 residues. Trimming removed 0 bases at V and 6 bases at J, with 10 bases between. CDR3 loop: CASSVGSGSEQYF. CDR3 nucleotide sequence: TGTGCCAGCAGCGTAGGTTCAGGGTCCGAGCAGTACTTC.

Worth noting for this clonotype: It may be a read error: a sequence one base away is much more abundant. The genes are TRBV6-1 and TRBJ2-7, with a possible D match to TRBD2 (6 bases). The length of the CDR3 is 12 residues. From germline, CDR1 is MNHNS and CDR2 SASEGT. V was shortened by 6 bases and J by 6 bases, with 12 bases between the two germline ends. Here the CDR3 reads CASSGGGREQYF. The CDR3 bases are TGTGCCAGCAGCGGAGGAGGGCGCGAGCAGTACTTC.

This clonotype was detected ten times or more. This chain joins TRBV11-3 and TRBJ2-1; D uncertain. CDR1 is SGHNT, CDR2 YENEEA, per germline. Trimming stripped 1 base from V and 5 bases from J, with 9 bases between. The CDR3 is 14 residues long. The CDR3 sequence: CASSLGSAHNEQFF. Written as DNA, the CDR3 is TGTGCCAGCAGCTTAGGAAGTGCTCACAATGAGCAGTTCTTC.

The table lists this clonotype with many counts. This rearrangement joins TRBV20-1 to TRBJ2-3; 7 nucleotides align to TRBD2. After removal of 3 bases from V and 9 bases from J, the junction contained 6 bases not matched to a gene. The CDR3 runs to 12 residues. Germline V gives CDR1 DFQATT, CDR2 SNEGSKA (reference sequence). CDR3 sequence: CSARTSTQTQYF. CDR3 coding DNA: TGCAGTGCTAGGACTAGCACCCAGACGCAGTATTTT.

The sample holds many counts of this clonotype. J is TRBJ2-2 and V is TRBV5-1; D remains unclear. CDR1 and CDR2 (germline): SGHRS, YFSETQ. The CDR3 is 14 amino acids. V was cut by 0 bases and J by 6 bases, with 9 bases left in between. The CDR3 here is CASSLDLRAGELFF. For the CDR3, the DNA is TGCGCCAGCAGCTTGGACCTCAGAGCCGGGGAGCTGTTTTTT.

This clonotype showed up many times. The chain recombines TRBV19 with TRBJ2-7; possibly TRBD2 for D (6 bases). With 3 bases removed from V and 7 bases from J, the gap between germline ends came to 19 bases. This CDR3 is built from 15 residues. Germline V CDR1 and CDR2: LNHDA, SQIVND (reference sequence). CDR3 region: CASSMPGRPGEEQYF. The DNA for the CDR3 is TGTGCCAGTAGTATGCCCGGACGCCCGGGGGAGGAGCAGTACTTC.

The J gene is TRBJ2-2, the V gene TRBV7-9, with TRBD1 matching over 7 bases. Looked up from germline, CDR1 is SEHNR and CDR2 is FQNEAQ (reference sequence). This CDR3 has 16 residues. The junction had 6 bases not matched to a gene; V was cut back by 2 bases and J by 3 bases. CDR3 sequence: CASSLTGVTDTGELFF. For the CDR3, the DNA is TGTGCCAGCAGCTTAACAGGGGTGACAGACACCGGGGAGCTGTTTTTT.

This clonotype showed up just once. This chain links TRBV7-2 with TRBJ2-2, with a weak D call TRBD2 (5 bases). The germline gives CDR1 SGHTA, CDR2 FQGNSA. V was clipped by 5 bases and J by 7 bases, with 14 bases between them. The CDR3 spans 14 residues. CDR3: CASSVTGRGGELFF. The DNA of the CDR3 is TGTGCCAGCAGCGTCACGGGGAGAGGCGGGGAGCTGTTTTTT.

This clonotype was observed a few times. A much larger clone lies a single base off, so this may be a read error. The rearrangement uses TRBV20-1 and TRBJ2-7, with a weak D call TRBD2 (6 bases). V was trimmed by 1 base and J by 2 bases, leaving 21 bases between them. There are 17 residues in the CDR3. Germline values: CDR1 DFQATT, CDR2 SNEGSKA (reference sequence). The CDR3 is CSARAQRGGTEPYEQYF. CDR3 coding DNA: TGCAGTGCTAGAGCCCAGCGAGGCGGGACCGAGCCCTACGAGCAGTACTTC.

This chain connects TRBV7-2 to TRBJ2-7; TRBD1 aligns across 9 bases. Germline assignment: CDR1 SGHTA and CDR2 FQGNSA. V dropped 5 bases and J dropped 6; count of bases not matched to a gene: 8. The CDR3 has 14 amino acids. CDR3 coding DNA: TGTGCCAGCAGCCAGGACAGGGGCGCGTCCGAGCAGTACTTC. Translation: CASSQDRGASEQYF.

In this sample, this clonotype turned up a few times. The rearrangement links TRBV28 to TRBJ2-2; tentatively, D is TRBD1 (6 bases). The V gene lost 6 bases and the J gene lost 1 base, with 9 bases spanning the gap. The CDR3 spans 14 residues. CDR1 is MDHEN and CDR2 is SYDVKM in the germline V gene. The CDR3 DNA reads TGTGCCAGCAGGCAAGGGGGGAACACCGGGGAGCTGTTTTTT. Translated, it gives CASRQGGNTGELFF.

J is TRBJ1-1 and V is TRBV10-3; TRBD1 is a possible D gene (5 bases). Germline-derived CDR1 and CDR2 are ENHRY and SYGVKD. The CDR3 is 11 amino acids. V was pared by 4 bases and J by 7 bases, with 7 bases between. The CDR3 nucleotides are TGTGCCATCAGTGTGGGGGATGAAGCTTTCTTT. Protein product: CAISVGDEAFF.

In its sample, this clonotype was seen many times. The chain employs TRBV5-5 and TRBJ1-5; D not resolved. Trimming cost V 1 base and J 0 bases, with 8 bases left between them. The CDR3 runs to 15 residues. The V gene's germline CDR1 is SGHKS and CDR2 YYEKEE (reference sequence). CDR3 DNA: TGTGCCAGCAGCTTGCTCGTTTATAGCAATCAGCCCCAGCATTTT. It encodes CASSLLVYSNQPQHF.